The source of this T cell receptor beta chain is a study of response to subunit inactivated influenza vaccine. TCRdb processed the RT-PCR reads anew with MiXCR; each CDR3 protein has one entry. The repertoire includes 650,000 to 800,000 distinct CDR3 sequences, approximately 17% of them detected once, and 9.5% to 13% sits in the top ten. The V and J ends lost 3 bases and 7 bases respectively, with 15 bases between them. This CDR3 is 14 amino acids long. The rearrangement joins TRBV12-3 or TRBV12-4 to TRBJ1-2; D is uncertain. Sequenced material: PBMCs from blood, taken around 5 days after vaccination. The TCR originated in a man aged 50-60 years who received an inactivated influenza vaccine. The chain's CDR3 is CASSFFLVFRGYTF. DNA of the CDR3: TGTGCCAGCAGTTTCTTTTTGGTTTTCCGTGGCTACACCTTC.